This T cell receptor (beta chain) was sequenced for a study of T cells in Graves' hyperthyroidism and ophthalmopathy. General observations from the study: A model of 13 V-J features distinguished ophthalmopathy from stable hyperthyroidism. The model foresaw ophthalmopathy a median roughly 6.5 months prior to onset.

Thyroid ultrasound and orbital computed tomography, with clinical symptoms and serum thyroxine and TRAb, informed diagnoses. RNA transcripts yielded amplified TCR beta CDR3 regions. Primed by the HTBI set, a first-round RT-PCR was run on the TCR CDR3. TCRdb analysed the multiplex PCR reads with MiXCR anew, one entry per CDR3 protein. The sample holds about 480,000 distinct CDR3 sequences, approximately 24% seen once. CDR3 length: 15 residues. In germline, CDR1 is MNHNS, CDR2 SASEGT. Trimming left V 6 bases short and J 2 bases short, with 17 bases between. This clonotype showed up many times. Its antigen remains unknown.

The chain combines TRBV6-1 with TRBJ2-7; possible D gene TRBD2, 6 bases. The material sequenced was blood. The sequence derives from a woman between 25 and 40 years old with Graves' ophthalmopathy. The CDR3 region has the DNA TGTGCCAGCAGGGATCCTAGCGAGGGACCCTACGAGCAGTACTTC. Protein product: CASRDPSEGPYEQYF.